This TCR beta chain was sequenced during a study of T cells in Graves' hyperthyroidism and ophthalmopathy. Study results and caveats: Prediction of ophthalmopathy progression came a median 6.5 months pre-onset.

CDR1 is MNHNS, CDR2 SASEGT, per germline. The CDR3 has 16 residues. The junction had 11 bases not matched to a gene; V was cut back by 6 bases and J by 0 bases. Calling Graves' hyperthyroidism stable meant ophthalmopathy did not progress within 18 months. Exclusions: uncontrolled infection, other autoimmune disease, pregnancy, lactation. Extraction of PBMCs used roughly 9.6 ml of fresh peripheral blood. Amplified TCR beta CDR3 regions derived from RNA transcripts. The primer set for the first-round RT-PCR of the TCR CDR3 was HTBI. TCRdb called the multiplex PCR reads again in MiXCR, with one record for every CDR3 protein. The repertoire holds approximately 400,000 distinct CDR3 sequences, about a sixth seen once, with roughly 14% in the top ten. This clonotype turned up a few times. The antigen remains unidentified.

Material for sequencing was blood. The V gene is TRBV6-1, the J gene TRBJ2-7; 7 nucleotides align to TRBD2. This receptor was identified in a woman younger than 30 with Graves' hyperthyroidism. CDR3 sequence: CASSRATGLPSYEQYF. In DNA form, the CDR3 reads TGTGCCAGCAGCCGCGCTACGGGACTACCCTCCTACGAGCAGTACTTC.